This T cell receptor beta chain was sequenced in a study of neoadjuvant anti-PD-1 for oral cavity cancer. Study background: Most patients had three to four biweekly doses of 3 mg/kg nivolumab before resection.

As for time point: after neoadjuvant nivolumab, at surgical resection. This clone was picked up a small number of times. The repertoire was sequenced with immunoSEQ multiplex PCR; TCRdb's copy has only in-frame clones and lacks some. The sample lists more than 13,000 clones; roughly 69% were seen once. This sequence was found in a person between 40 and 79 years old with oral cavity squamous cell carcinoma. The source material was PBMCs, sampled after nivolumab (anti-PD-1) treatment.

CDR3 DNA: TGTGCCAGCAGTGAACAGGGAAGGGCACGTGAAGCTTTCTTT. It codes for CASSEQGRAREAFF. The gene calls are TRBV6-1 and TRBJ1-1; tentatively, D is TRBD1 (5 bases). The ends were cut back, 2 bases at V and 7 bases at J, with 14 bases in the middle. Germline-derived CDR1 and CDR2 are MNHNS and SASEGT. The CDR3 extends over 14 amino acids.